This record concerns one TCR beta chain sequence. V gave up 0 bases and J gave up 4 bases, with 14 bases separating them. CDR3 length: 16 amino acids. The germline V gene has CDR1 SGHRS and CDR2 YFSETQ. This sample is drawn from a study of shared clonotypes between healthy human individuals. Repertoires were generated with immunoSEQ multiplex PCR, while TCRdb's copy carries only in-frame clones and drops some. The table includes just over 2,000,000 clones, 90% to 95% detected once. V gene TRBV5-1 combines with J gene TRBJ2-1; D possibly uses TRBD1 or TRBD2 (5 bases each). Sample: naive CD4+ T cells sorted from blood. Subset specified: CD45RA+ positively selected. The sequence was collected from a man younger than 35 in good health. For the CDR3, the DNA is TGCGCCAGCAGCTTGGCCGTGGGGACGCTATACAATGAGCAGTTCTTC. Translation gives CASSLAVGTLYNEQFF.